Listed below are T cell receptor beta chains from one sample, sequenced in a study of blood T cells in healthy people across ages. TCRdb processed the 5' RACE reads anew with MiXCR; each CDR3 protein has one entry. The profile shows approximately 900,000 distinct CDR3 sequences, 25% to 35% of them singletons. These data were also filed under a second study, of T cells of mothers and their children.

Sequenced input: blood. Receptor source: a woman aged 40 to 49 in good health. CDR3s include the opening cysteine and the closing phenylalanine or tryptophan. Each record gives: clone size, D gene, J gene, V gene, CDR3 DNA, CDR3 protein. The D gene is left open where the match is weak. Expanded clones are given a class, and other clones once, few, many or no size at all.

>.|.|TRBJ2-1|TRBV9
TGTGCCAGCAGCGTAGGGGGGGCCGGAGAGCAGTTCTTC
CASSVGGAGEQFF
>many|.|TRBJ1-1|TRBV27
TGTGCCAGCAGTTTCGTGGGGAACACTGAAGCTTTCTTT
CASSFVGNTEAFF
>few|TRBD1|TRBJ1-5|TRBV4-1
TGCGCCAGCAGCCTCGACAGGGGGCTCAATCAGCCCCAGCATTTT
CASSLDRGLNQPQHF
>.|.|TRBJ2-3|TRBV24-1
TGTGCCACCAGTACCGGACGCGGGCCGACTAGCACAGATACGCAGTATTTT
CATSTGRGPTSTDTQYF
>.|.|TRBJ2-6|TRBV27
TGTGCCAGCAGTGGAAACCCGCTGGGATCTGGGGCCAACGTCCTGACTTTC
CASSGNPLGSGANVLTF
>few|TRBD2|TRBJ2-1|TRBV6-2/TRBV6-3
TGTGCCAGCATCGGGGGGGTCCAGAGGAATGAGCAGTTCTTC
CASIGGVQRNEQFF
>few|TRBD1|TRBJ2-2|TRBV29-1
TGCAGCGCCGGGACAGGGGGCCGGACCGGGGAGCTGTTTTTT
CSAGTGGRTGELFF
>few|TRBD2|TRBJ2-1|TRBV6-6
TGTGCCAGCAACAGGCCGACTAGCGGCTTATACGAGCAGTTCTTC
CASNRPTSGLYEQFF
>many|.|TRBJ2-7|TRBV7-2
TGTGCCAGCAGCTTAGCAGGGGACCACTCCTACGAGCAGTACTTC
CASSLAGDHSYEQYF
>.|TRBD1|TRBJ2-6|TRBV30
TGTGCCTGGAGGCAGGGGGCGCGCGGGGCCAACGTCCTGACTTTC
CAWRQGARGANVLTF
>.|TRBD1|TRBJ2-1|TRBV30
TGTGCCTGGAGTTCCACAGGGGTTGCTGAGACCCAGTTCTTC
CAWSSTGVAETQFF
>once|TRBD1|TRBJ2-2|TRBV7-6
TGTGCCAGCAGCACCACCCGGGGACAGTCGAACACCGGGGAGCTGTTTTTT
CASSTTRGQSNTGELFF
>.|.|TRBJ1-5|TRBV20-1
TGCAGTGCTAGGGGATCCGTGCTCGGCCTTAACAATCAGCCCCAGCATTTT
CSARGSVLGLNNQPQHF
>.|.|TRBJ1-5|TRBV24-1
TGTGCCACCAGTGAGAACACCGACACCCCCGGGCCCCGGCTTTTTCATAGCAATCAGCCCCAGCATTTT
CATSENTDTPGPRLFHSNQPQHF
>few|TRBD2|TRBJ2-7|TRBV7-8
TGTGCCAGCAGCTTAGAGGGACTAGCGGGAGTGAGCTACGAGCAGTACTTC
CASSLEGLAGVSYEQYF
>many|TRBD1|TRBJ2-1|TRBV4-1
TGCGCCAGCAGTACGGGACAGGGGGACCATGAGCAGTTCTTC
CASSTGQGDHEQFF
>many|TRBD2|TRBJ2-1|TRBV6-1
TGTGCCAGCAGTGAGACTAGCGGGGGCTACAATGAGCAGTTCTTC
CASSETSGGYNEQFF
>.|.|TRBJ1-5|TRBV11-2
TGTGCCAGCAGCTTAGTGGAGGGGAGGAGCAATCAGCCCCAGCATTTT
CASSLVEGRSNQPQHF
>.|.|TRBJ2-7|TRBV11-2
TGTGCCAGCAGCTCCCTGGGCGGGATACACAATGAGCAGTACTTC
CASSSLGGIHNEQYF
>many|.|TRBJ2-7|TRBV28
TGTGCCAGCAGTTTAGGGAATCCCTCCTACGAGCAGTACTTC
CASSLGNPSYEQYF
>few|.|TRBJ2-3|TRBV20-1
TGCAGTGCTAGAGATCTACTGGGAGGCACAGATACGCAGTATTTT
CSARDLLGGTDTQYF
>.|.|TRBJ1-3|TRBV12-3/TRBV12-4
TGTGCCAGCAGTTCAGTGGCTACTGGAAACACCATATATTTT
CASSSVATGNTIYF
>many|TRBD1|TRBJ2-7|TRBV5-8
TGTGCCAGCAGCTCAACCCGGGACAGGCCCTACGAGCAGTACTTC
CASSSTRDRPYEQYF
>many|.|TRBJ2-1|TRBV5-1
TGCGCCAGCCGCTGGGGAGGTTTAGCAAATGAGCAGTTCTTC
CASRWGGLANEQFF
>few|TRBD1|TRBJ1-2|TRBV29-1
TGCAGCGTCGGACAGGGGGCCGGTGGCTACACCTTC
CSVGQGAGGYTF
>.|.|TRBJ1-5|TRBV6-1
TGTGCCAGCAGGGCCGATCAGCCCCAGCATTTT
CASRADQPQHF
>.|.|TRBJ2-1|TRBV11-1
TGTGCCAGCGCTAGCCTTGGGGAGAGCGTTGAGCAGTTCTTC
CASASLGESVEQFF
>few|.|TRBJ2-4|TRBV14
TGTGCCAGCAGCCAACAGGGGATCAACAAAAACATTCAGTACTTC
CASSQQGINKNIQYF
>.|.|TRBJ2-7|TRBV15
TGTGCCACCAGCGTCTCAGACGACTACGAGCAGTACTTC
CATSVSDDYEQYF
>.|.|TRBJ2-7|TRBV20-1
TGCAGTGCGTATGGGGGGAGCCTGAGCTCCTACGAGCAGTACTTC
CSAYGGSLSSYEQYF
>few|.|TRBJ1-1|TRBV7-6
TGTGCCAGCAGCTTAGCGTGGGGCCGAAACACTGAAGCTTTCTTT
CASSLAWGRNTEAFF
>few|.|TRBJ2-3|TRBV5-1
TGCGCCAGCAGCTTGGTAGGGGGGGCCACAGATACGCAGTATTTT
CASSLVGGATDTQYF
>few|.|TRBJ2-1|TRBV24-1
TGTGCCACCAGCGTGGGGGGGCTCGATGAGCAGTTCTTC
CATSVGGLDEQFF
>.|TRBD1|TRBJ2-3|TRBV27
TGTGCCAGCAGTTTCCAGGGGGCTTGGACAGATACGCAGTATTTT
CASSFQGAWTDTQYF
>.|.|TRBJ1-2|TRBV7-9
TGTACCAGCAGCTTGGACAGCTGGAACTATGGCTACACCTTC
CTSSLDSWNYGYTF
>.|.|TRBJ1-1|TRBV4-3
TGCGCCAGCAGCCAAGGCGGGGGACGAAGAGGGGTGGAAGCTTTCTTT
CASSQGGGRRGVEAFF
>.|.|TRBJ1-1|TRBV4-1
TGCGCCAGCAGCCAAGATCTAGGTGTTGGGGCTGAAGCTTTCTTT
CASSQDLGVGAEAFF
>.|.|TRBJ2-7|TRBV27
TGTGCCAGCAGCCACTGGTCCGGGGGTAACTACGAGCAGTACTTC
CASSHWSGGNYEQYF
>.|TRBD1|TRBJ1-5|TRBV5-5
TGTGCCAGCAGCATCTTGGACAGGGTAGGCCAGCCCCAGCATTTT
CASSILDRVGQPQHF
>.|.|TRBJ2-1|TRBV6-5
TGTGCCAGCACCATGGGCCTAAGGCATGAGCAGTTCTTC
CASTMGLRHEQFF
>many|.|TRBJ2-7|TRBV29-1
TGCAGCGTGGAGAGGGACAACTCCTACGAGCAGTACTTC
CSVERDNSYEQYF
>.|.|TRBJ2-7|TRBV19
TGTGCCAGTAGTATTTTTGGACAGAGCTACGAGCAGTACTTC
CASSIFGQSYEQYF
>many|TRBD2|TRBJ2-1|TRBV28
TGTGCCAGCAAGGCGGGGGGCTCCTACAATGAGCAGTTCTTC
CASKAGGSYNEQFF
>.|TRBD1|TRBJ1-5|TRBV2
TGTGCCAGCAAAGGACAGGGGACCAGCAATCAGCCCCAGCATTTT
CASKGQGTSNQPQHF
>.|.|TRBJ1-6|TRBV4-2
TGTGCCAGCAGCCAAGATACCCGTAATTCACCCCTCCACTTT
CASSQDTRNSPLHF
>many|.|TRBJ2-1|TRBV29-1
TGCAGCGCCGCTCTCCTGCAGGGGTCGTACAATGAGCAGTTCTTC
CSAALLQGSYNEQFF
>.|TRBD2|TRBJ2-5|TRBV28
TGTGCCAGCAGGCAGATCTCGGGGACTAGAGAGACCCAGTACTTC
CASRQISGTRETQYF
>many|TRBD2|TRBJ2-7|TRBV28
TGTGCCAGCAGTTTGTTCGGCGGGGGGGCCTACGAGCAGTACTTC
CASSLFGGGAYEQYF
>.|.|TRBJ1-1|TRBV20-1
TGCAGTGCGTATGGGACCGAGAACACTGAAGCTTTCTTT
CSAYGTENTEAFF
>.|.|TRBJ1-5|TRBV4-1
TGCGCCAGCAGCCAAGGGAGTCGGCCCCAGCATTTT
CASSQGSRPQHF
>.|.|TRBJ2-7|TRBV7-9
TGTGCCAGCAGGAACTCGGGTTATCCCTACGAGCAGTACTTC
CASRNSGYPYEQYF
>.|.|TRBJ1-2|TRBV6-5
TGTGCCAGCAGTTACTCGAAGGCCACGACCTATGGCTACACCTTC
CASSYSKATTYGYTF
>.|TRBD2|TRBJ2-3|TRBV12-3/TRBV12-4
TGTGCCAGCAGTTTCCACAGACTAGCGGGGGGCACAGATACGCAGTATTTT
CASSFHRLAGGTDTQYF
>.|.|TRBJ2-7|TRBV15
TGTGCCACCAGCAGAGGAGTAGGTCTCTCCCAGCCCGACGAGCAGTACTTC
CATSRGVGLSQPDEQYF
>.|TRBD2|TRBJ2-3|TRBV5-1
TGCGCCAGCAGCTTGAACCTCGGCGGGGGAACAGATACGCAGTATTTT
CASSLNLGGGTDTQYF
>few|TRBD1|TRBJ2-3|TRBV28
TGTGCCAGCAGTTCTCCGGGACAGGGGGCTTTCGGGACTACCATTCAGGAGCAGTATTTT
CASSSPGQGAFGTTIQEQYF
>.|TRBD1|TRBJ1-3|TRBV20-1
TGCAGTGCTCCCAACCCGACAGGGGATCGATCTGGAAACACCATATATTTT
CSAPNPTGDRSGNTIYF
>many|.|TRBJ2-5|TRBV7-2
TGTGCCAGCAGCTCAAAGACTCGCATGGGAGAGACCCAGTACTTC
CASSSKTRMGETQYF
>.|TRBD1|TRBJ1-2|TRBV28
TGTGCCAGCAGTCCCTCGGGACAGGGGGGCGGCTACACCTTC
CASSPSGQGGGYTF
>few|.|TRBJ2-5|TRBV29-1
TGCAGCGGTGCAGGGGTACGGGAGACCCAGTACTTC
CSGAGVRETQYF